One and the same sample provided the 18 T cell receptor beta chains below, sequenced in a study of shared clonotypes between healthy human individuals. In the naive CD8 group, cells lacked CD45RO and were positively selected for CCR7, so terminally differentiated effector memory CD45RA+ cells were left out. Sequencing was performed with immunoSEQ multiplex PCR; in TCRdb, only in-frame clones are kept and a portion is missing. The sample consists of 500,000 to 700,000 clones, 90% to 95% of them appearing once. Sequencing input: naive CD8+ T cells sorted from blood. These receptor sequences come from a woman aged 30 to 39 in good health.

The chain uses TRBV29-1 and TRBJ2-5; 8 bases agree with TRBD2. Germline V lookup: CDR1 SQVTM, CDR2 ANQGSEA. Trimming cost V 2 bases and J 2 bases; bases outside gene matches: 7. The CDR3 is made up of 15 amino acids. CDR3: CSVERSSGRQETQYF. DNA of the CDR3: TGCAGCGTTGAAAGGTCTAGCGGGCGTCAAGAGACCCAGTACTTC.

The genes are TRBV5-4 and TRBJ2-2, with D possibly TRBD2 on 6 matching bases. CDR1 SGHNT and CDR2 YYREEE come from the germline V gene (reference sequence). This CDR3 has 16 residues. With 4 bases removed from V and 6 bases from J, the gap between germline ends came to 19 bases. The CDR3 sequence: CASSGFGGEGSGELFF. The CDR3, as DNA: TGTGCCAGCAGCGGTTTCGGAGGGGAAGGTTCCGGGGAGCTGTTTTTT.

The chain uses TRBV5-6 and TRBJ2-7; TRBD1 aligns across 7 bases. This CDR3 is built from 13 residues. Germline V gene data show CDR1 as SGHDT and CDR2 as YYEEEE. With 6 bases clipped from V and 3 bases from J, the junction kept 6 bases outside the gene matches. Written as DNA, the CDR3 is TGTGCCAGCAAGACGGGACAGCGCTACGAGCAGTACTTC. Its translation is CASKTGQRYEQYF.

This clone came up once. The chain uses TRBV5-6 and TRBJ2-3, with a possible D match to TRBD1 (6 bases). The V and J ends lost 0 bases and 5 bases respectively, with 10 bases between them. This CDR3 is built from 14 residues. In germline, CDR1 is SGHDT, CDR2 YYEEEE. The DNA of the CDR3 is TGTGCCAGCAGCTTGGCCCCACAGGGAGATACGCAGTATTTT. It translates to CASSLAPQGDTQYF.

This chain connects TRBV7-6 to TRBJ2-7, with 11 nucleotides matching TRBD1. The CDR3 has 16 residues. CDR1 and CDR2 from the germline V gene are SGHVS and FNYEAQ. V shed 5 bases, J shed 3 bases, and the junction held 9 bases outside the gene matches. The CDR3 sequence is CASSKTPGQGVYEQYF. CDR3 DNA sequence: TGTGCCAGCAGCAAGACGCCGGGACAGGGGGTCTACGAGCAGTACTTC.

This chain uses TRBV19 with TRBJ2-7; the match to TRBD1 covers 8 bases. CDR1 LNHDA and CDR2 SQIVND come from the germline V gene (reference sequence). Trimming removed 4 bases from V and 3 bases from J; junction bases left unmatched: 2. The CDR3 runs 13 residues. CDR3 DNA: TGTGCCAGTAGTAGTACAGGGGGCTACGAGCAGTACTTC. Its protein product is CASSSTGGYEQYF.

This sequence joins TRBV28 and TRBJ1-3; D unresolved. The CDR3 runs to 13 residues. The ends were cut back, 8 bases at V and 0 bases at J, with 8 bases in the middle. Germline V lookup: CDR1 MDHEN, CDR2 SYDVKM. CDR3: CASRGSSGNTIYF. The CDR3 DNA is TGTGCCAGCCGTGGCAGCTCTGGAAACACCATATATTTT.

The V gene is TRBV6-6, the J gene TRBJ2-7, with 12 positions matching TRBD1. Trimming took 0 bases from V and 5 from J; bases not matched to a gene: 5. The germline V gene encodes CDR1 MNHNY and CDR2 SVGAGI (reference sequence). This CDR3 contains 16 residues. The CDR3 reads CASSYSGTGGKNEQYF. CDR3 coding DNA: TGTGCCAGCAGTTACTCGGGGACAGGGGGCAAGAACGAGCAGTACTTC.

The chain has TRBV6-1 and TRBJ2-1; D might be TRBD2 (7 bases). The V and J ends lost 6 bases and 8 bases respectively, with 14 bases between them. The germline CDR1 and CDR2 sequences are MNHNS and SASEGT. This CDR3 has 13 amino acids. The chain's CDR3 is CASRVPGGDEQFF. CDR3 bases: TGTGCCAGCAGGGTTCCGGGGGGCGATGAGCAGTTCTTC.

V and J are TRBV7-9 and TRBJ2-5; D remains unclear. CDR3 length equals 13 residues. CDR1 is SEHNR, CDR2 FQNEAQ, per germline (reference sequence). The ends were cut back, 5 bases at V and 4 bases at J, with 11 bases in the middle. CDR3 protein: CASSPGLLETQYF. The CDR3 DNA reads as TGTGCCAGCAGCCCTGGGCTGTTAGAGACCCAGTACTTC.

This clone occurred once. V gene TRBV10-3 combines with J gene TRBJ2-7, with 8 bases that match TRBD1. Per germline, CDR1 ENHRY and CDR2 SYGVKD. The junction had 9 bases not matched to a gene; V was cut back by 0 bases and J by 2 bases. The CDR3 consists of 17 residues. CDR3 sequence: CAISESTLDRATYEQYF. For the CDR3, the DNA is TGTGCCATCAGTGAGTCAACACTGGACAGGGCGACCTACGAGCAGTACTTC.

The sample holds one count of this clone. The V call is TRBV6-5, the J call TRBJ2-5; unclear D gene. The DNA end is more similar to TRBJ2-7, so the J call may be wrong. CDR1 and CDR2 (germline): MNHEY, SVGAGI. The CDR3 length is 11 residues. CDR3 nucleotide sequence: TGTGCCAGCAGGATAGGCTACGAGCAGTACTTC. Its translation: CASRIGYEQYF.

The CDR3 spells CASSYSGLAFTGELFF. The CDR3 DNA follows: TGTGCCAGCAGTTACTCGGGACTAGCTTTCACCGGGGAGCTGTTTTTT. V and J are TRBV6-5 and TRBJ2-2; the match to TRBD2 covers 9 bases. The V segment lost 0 bases and the J segment 4 bases; nucleotides outside the gene matches: 3. CDR1 and CDR2 from the germline V gene are MNHEY and SVGAGI. The CDR3 runs 16 residues.

DNA of the CDR3: TGTGCCAGCAGTCAACAGACGGTGTACTCCTACGAGCAGTACTTC. Translated, it gives CASSQQTVYSYEQYF. The chain couples TRBV6-6 to TRBJ2-7; no firm D call. The CDR3 extends over 15 amino acids. Looked up from germline, CDR1 is MNHNY and CDR2 is SVGAGI (reference sequence). Deletions cut 5 bases from V and 0 bases from J, with 14 bases between.

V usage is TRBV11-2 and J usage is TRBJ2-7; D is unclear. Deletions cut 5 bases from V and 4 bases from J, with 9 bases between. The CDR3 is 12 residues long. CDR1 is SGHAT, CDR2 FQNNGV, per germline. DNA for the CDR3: TGTGCCAGCAGCGGCCTAGAGTACGAGCAGTACTTC. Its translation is CASSGLEYEQYF. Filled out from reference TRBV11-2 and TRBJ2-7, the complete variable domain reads EAGVAQSPRYKIIEKRQSVAFWCNPISGHATLYWYQQILGQGPKLLIQFQNNGVVDDSQLPKDRFSAERLKGVDSTLKIQPAKLEDSAVYLCASSGLEYEQYFGPGTRLTVT.

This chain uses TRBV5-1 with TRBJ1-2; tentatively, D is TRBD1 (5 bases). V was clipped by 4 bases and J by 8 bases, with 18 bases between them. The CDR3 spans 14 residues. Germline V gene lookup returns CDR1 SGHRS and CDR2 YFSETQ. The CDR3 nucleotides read TGCGCCAGCAGCCACGCGGGACCCCAGGAGGGCTACACCTTC. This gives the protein CASSHAGPQEGYTF.

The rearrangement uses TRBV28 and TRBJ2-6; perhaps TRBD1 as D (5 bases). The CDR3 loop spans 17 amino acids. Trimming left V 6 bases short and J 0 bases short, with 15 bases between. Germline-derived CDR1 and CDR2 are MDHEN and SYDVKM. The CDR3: CASRGRGTPSGANVLTF. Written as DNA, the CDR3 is TGTGCCAGCAGGGGAAGGGGCACCCCCTCTGGGGCCAACGTCCTGACTTTC.

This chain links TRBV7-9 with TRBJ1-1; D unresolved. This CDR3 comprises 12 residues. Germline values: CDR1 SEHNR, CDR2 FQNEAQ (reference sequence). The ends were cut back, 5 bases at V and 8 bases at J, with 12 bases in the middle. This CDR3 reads CASSLDPGEAFF. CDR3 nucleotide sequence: TGTGCCAGCAGCCTTGATCCAGGAGAAGCTTTCTTT.